The 17 T cell receptor beta chains below all came from one sample that was sequenced in a study of CD8 T cells in ankylosing spondylitis. TCRdb independently ran MiXCR on the 5' RACE reads; one entry per CDR3 protein. The table records 250,000 or so distinct CDR3 sequences, roughly a quarter of them present only once. The source material was blood, either unsorted or a sorted T cell fraction (not recorded which). Source of these receptors: a male donor with ankylosing spondylitis or in good health (not recorded which).

This clonotype was seen only a few times. V usage is TRBV6-2 or TRBV6-3 and J usage is TRBJ2-5; a weak D match, TRBD2 (5 bases). The length of the CDR3 is 15 residues. The ends were cut back, 6 bases at V and 5 bases at J, with 19 bases in the middle. Germline V gene lookup returns CDR1 MNHEY and CDR2 SVGEGT. The CDR3: CASRVNVVRGETQYF. Here the CDR3 DNA reads TGTGCCAGCAGGGTAAATGTCGTCAGAGGGGAGACCCAGTACTTC.

The rearrangement links TRBV6-6 to TRBJ1-2; D is ambiguous. V lost 5 bases, J lost 2 bases, and 9 bases lay in between. The germline V gene encodes CDR1 MNHNY and CDR2 SVGAGI (reference sequence). The CDR3 sequence is 13 residues long. This chain's CDR3 is CASSPAENYGYTF. The CDR3 DNA reads as TGTGCCAGCAGTCCGGCAGAGAACTATGGCTACACCTTC.

The table lists this clonotype with a few counts. The chain recombines TRBV20-1 with TRBJ2-1, with a weak D call TRBD1 (6 bases). The CDR3 loop spans 15 amino acids. The V gene lost 0 bases and the J gene lost 2 bases, with 11 bases spanning the gap. Germline loops: CDR1 DFQATT, CDR2 SNEGSKA (reference sequence). This CDR3 is CSARDRQDAYNEQFF. The CDR3 DNA follows: TGCAGTGCTAGAGATCGACAGGATGCCTACAATGAGCAGTTCTTC.

The chain has TRBV10-2 and TRBJ2-2; a weak D match, TRBD1 (6 bases). In germline, CDR1 is WSHSY, CDR2 SAAADI. The germline V and J ends were trimmed by 4 bases and 10 bases, with 16 bases remaining between them. This CDR3 spans 14 amino acids. The CDR3 is CASSVRDTSQELFF. The CDR3 DNA sequence: TGCGCCAGCAGTGTCCGGGACACGTCGCAGGAGCTGTTTTTT.

A few counts support this clonotype. The rearrangement links TRBV20-1 to TRBJ2-7; D may be TRBD1 (5 bases). The V gene's germline CDR1 is DFQATT and CDR2 SNEGSKA (reference sequence). V was pared by 0 bases and J by 6 bases, with 15 bases between. This CDR3 is built from 14 residues. The CDR3 region has the DNA TGCAGTGCTAGAGATTTAGGGGTTAAAGGCGAGCAGTACTTC. It is translated as CSARDLGVKGEQYF.

This clonotype was recorded once. The V call is TRBV25-1, the J call TRBJ2-7; D call uncertain. This CDR3 has 13 amino acids. V was pared by 3 bases and J by 7 bases, with 13 bases between. CDR1 and CDR2 from the germline V gene are MGHDK and SYGVNS. The CDR3 is CASSDPLRVEQYF. The CDR3 DNA is TGTGCCAGCAGTGATCCCCTACGGGTGGAGCAGTACTTC.

This clonotype was picked up many times. The CDR3 loop reads CSVREDGNTEAFF. The CDR3 DNA is TGCAGCGTTCGAGAGGATGGAAACACTGAAGCTTTCTTT. The rearrangement uses TRBV29-1 and TRBJ1-1; D unclear. V lost 5 bases and J lost 2, with 12 bases in between. The CDR3 extends over 13 amino acids. Germline loops: CDR1 SQVTM, CDR2 ANQGSEA.

This clonotype has ten or more counts. This chain connects TRBV28 to TRBJ1-6; D is unresolved. The CDR3 extends over 12 amino acids. V was trimmed by 5 bases and J by 7 bases, leaving 6 bases between them. Germline lookup yields CDR1 MDHEN and CDR2 SYDVKM. CDR3 sequence (DNA): TGTGCCAGCAGTCCCCGCAATTCACCCCTCCACTTT. Translated: CASSPRNSPLHF.

This clonotype was found many times. The chain couples TRBV20-1 to TRBJ2-3; TRBD2 might be the D (5 bases). The CDR3 contains 14 residues. Deletions cut 2 bases from V and 2 bases from J, with 11 bases between. The V gene's germline CDR1 is DFQATT and CDR2 SNEGSKA (reference sequence). The DNA for the CDR3 is TGCAGTGCTAGAAGGCTAGCAAACACAGATACGCAGTATTTT. It codes for CSARRLANTDTQYF.

The gene calls are TRBV6-5 and TRBJ2-7; D perhaps matches TRBD2 (5 bases). This CDR3 region has 14 residues. V was cut by 3 bases and J by 3 bases, with 12 bases left in between. From germline, CDR1 is MNHEY and CDR2 SVGAGI. The CDR3 DNA reads as TGTGCCAGCAGTTATAGGACTCCAGGCTACGAGCAGTACTTC. Its protein product is CASSYRTPGYEQYF.

The chain uses TRBV12-3 or TRBV12-4 and TRBJ2-2; D is perhaps TRBD1 (5 bases). The CDR3 is made up of 13 amino acids. Trimming took off 7 bases at V and 2 bases at J, with 8 bases between the two ends. The CDR3 sequence is CASTQGNTGELFF. In nucleotides, the CDR3 is TGTGCCAGCACGCAGGGCAACACCGGGGAGCTGTTTTTT.

The V and J genes are TRBV6-2 or TRBV6-3 and TRBJ1-5, with D unclear. Trimming took off 2 bases at V and 3 bases at J, with 11 bases between the two ends. There are 15 residues in the CDR3. The germline V gene has CDR1 MNHEY and CDR2 SVGEGT. CDR3 DNA sequence: TGTGCCAGCAGTTACCCCCCCACCATCAATCAGCCCCAGCATTTT. As protein: CASSYPPTINQPQHF.

This clonotype showed up just a few times. The chain is built from TRBV7-6 and TRBJ2-5; 8 positions agree with TRBD1. CDR1 is SGHVS and CDR2 is FNYEAQ in the germline V gene. V was clipped by 4 bases and J by 5 bases; unmatched bases: 6. This CDR3 has 14 amino acids. This chain's CDR3 is CASSSDRGGETQYF. The CDR3 region has the DNA TGTGCCAGCAGCTCCGACAGGGGTGGGGAGACCCAGTACTTC.

This clonotype was recorded many times. The rearrangement joins TRBV12-3 or TRBV12-4 to TRBJ2-5; unclear D gene. The V gene lost 2 bases and the J gene lost 7 bases, with 14 bases spanning the gap. This CDR3 is built from 14 residues. This CDR3 reads CASSLTGSVRTQYF. The DNA of the CDR3 is TGTGCCAGCAGTTTAACCGGGTCCGTCCGGACCCAGTACTTC.

As regards this clonotype: A much larger clone lies one base from this, so it may be a read error. The chain has TRBV5-1 and TRBJ2-1; D unresolved. Germline lookup yields CDR1 SGHRS and CDR2 YFSETQ. The CDR3 loop spans 15 amino acids. V dropped 6 bases and J dropped 6 bases, with 19 bases sitting between them. Here the CDR3 DNA reads TGCGCCAGCACCCTGTCCCCAAAGAGCCGCAATGAGCAGTTCTTC. This codes for CASTLSPKSRNEQFF. Full variable domain (missing parts from reference TRBV5-1 and TRBJ2-1): KAGVTQTPRYLIKTRGQQVTLSCSPISGHRSVSWYQQTPGQGLQFLFEYFSETQRNKGNFPGRFSGRQFSNSRSEMNVSTLELGDSALYLCASTLSPKSRNEQFFGPGTRLTVL.

About this clonotype: The junction departs from the called germline gene at one end, perhaps through a read error. V usage is TRBV18 and J usage is TRBJ2-5; D is perhaps TRBD1 (6 bases). The CDR3 is 13 amino acids. CDR1 is KGHSH, CDR2 LQKENI, per germline. This CDR3 reads CASTPGQQETQYF. The CDR3 coding sequence is TGTGCCAGCACACCCGGACAGCAAGAGACCCAGTACTTC.

This rearrangement joins TRBV28 to TRBJ2-5; 8 nucleotides match TRBD1. J gave up 0 bases and V 5 bases, and 8 bases lay outside the gene matches. CDR3 length: 16 amino acids. Germline assignment: CDR1 MDHEN and CDR2 SYDVKM. The CDR3 sequence: CASSVPRDRYQETQYF. CDR3 coding DNA: TGTGCCAGCAGTGTGCCCCGGGACAGGTACCAAGAGACCCAGTACTTC. Filled out from reference TRBV28 and TRBJ2-5, the complete variable domain reads DVKVTQSSRYLVKRTGEKVFLECVQDMDHENMFWYRQDPGLGLRLIYFSYDVKMKEKGDIPEGYSVSREKKERFSLILESASTNQTSMYLCASSVPRDRYQETQYFGPGTRLLVL.